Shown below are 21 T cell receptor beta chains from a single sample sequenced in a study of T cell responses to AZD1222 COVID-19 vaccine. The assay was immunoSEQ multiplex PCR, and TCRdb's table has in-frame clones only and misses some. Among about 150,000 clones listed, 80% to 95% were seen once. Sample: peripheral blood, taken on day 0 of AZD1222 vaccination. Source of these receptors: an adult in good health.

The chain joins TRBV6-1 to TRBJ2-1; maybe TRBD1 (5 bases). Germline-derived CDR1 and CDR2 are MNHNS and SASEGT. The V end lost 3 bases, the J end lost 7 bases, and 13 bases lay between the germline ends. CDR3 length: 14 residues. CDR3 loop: CASSDQGRANEQFF. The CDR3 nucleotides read TGTGCCAGCAGTGACCAGGGTAGAGCGAATGAGCAGTTCTTC.

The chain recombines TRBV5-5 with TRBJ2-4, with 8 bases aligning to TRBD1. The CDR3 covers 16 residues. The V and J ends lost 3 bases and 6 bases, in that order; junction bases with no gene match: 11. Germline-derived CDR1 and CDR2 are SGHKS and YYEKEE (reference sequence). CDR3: CASSSLTGVRANIQYF. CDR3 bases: TGTGCCAGCAGCTCCCTGACAGGGGTTCGGGCAAACATTCAGTACTTC.

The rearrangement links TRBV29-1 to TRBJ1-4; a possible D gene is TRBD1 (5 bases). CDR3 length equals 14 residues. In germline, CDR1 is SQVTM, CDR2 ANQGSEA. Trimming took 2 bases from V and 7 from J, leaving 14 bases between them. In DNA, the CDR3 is TGCAGCGTTGAATTTAGGGGTGAAGGTGAAAAACTGTTTTTT. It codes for CSVEFRGEGEKLFF.

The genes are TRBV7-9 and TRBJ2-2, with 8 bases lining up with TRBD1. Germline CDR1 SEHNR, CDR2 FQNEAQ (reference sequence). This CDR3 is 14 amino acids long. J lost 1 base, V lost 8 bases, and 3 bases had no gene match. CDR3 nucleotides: TGTGCCAGCCACGGACAGGGGAACACCGGGGAGCTGTTTTTT. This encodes CASHGQGNTGELFF.

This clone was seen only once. In DNA, the CDR3 is TGTGCCAGCAGCTTGGGGCAGGCTCCTGGAAACACCATATATTTT. It encodes CASSLGQAPGNTIYF. The chain joins TRBV5-5 to TRBJ1-3; D not certain. With 0 bases removed from V and 2 bases from J, the gap between germline ends came to 9 bases. This CDR3 is 15 amino acids long. Looked up from germline, CDR1 is SGHKS and CDR2 is YYEKEE (reference sequence).

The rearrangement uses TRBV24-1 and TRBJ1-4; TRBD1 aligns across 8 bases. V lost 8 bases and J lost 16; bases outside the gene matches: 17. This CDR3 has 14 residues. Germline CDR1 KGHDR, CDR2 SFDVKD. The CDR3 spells CATNRGRQGAHPFF. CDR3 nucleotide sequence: TGTGCCACCAATCGGGGGAGGCAGGGGGCCCACCCGTTTTTT.

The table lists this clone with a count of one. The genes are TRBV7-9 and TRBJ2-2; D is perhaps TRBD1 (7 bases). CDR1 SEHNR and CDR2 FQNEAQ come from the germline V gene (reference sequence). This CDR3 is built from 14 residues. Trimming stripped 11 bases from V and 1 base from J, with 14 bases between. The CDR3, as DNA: TGTGCCCCAAGGGGGCGGGAGAACACCGGGGAGCTGTTTTTT. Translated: CAPRGRENTGELFF. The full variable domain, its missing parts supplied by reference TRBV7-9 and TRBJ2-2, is DTGVSQNPRHKITKRGQNVTFRCDPISEHNRLYWYRQTLGQGPEFLTYFQNEAQLEKSRLLSDRFSAERPKGSFSTLEIQRTEQGDSAMYLCAPRGRENTGELFFGEGSRLTVL.

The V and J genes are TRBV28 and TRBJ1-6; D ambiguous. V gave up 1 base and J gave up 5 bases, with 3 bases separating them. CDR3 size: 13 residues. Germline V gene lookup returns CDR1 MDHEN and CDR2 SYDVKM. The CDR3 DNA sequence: TGTGCCAGCAGTTTATATAATAATTCACCCCTCCACTTT. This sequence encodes CASSLYNNSPLHF. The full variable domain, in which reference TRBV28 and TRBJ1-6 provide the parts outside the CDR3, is DVKVTQSSRYLVKRTGEKVFLECVQDMDHENMFWYRQDPGLGLRLIYFSYDVKMKEKGDIPEGYSVSREKKERFSLILESASTNQTSMYLCASSLYNNSPLHFGNGTRLTVT.

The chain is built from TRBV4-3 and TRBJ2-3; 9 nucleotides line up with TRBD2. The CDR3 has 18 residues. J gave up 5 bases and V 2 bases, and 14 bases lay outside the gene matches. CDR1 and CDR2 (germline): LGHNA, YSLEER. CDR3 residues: CASSQKVGGTSKGDTQYF. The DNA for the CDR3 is TGCGCCAGCAGCCAAAAAGTGGGCGGGACTAGCAAAGGAGATACGCAGTATTTT.

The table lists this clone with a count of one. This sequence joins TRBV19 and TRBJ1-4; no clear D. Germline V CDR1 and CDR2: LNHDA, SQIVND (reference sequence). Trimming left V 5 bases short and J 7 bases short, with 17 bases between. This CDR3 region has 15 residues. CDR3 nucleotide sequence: TGTGCCAGTAGTCTCGGGGAGGTTTACGGTGAAAAACTGTTTTTT. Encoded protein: CASSLGEVYGEKLFF.

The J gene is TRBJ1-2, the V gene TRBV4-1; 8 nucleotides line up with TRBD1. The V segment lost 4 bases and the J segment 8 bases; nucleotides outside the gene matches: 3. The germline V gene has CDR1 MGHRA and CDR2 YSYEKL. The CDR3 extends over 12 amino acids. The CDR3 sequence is CASSLQGGGYTF. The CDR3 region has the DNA TGCGCCAGCAGCCTACAGGGGGGAGGCTACACCTTC.

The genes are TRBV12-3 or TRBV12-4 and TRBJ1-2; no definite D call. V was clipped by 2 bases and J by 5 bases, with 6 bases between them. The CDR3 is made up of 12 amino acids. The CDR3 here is CASSLNGYGYTF. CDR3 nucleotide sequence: TGTGCCAGCAGTTTAAACGGATATGGCTACACCTTC.

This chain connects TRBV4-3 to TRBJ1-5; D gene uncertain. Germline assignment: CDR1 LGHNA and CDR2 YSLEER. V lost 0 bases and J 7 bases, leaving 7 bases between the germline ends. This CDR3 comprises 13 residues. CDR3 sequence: CASSQELPQPQHF. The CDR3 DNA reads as TGCGCCAGCAGCCAAGAGTTACCCCAGCCCCAGCATTTT.

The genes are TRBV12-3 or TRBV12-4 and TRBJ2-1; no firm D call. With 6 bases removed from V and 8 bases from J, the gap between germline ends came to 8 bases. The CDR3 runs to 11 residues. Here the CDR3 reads CASRAYYEQFF. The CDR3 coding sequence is TGTGCCAGCAGGGCTTATTATGAGCAGTTCTTC.

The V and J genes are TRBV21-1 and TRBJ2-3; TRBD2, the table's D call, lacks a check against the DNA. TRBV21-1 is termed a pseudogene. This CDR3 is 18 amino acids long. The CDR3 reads CASSKNRTSGGPADTQYF. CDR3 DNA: TGTGCCAGCAGCAAAAACCGGACTAGCGGGGGGCCGGCAGATACGCAGTATTTT.

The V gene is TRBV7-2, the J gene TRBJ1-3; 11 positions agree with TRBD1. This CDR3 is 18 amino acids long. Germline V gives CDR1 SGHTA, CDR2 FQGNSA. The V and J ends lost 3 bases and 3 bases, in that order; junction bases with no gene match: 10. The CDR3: CASSLAGQGVVGGNTIYF. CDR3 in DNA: TGTGCCAGCAGCTTGGCGGGACAGGGGGTTGTAGGTGGAAACACCATATATTTT.

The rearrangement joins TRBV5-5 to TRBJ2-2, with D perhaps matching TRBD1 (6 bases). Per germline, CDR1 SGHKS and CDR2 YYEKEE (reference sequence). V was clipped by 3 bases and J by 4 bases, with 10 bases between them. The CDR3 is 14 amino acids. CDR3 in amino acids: CASSSRGFTGELFF. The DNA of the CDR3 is TGTGCCAGCAGCTCCAGGGGTTTCACCGGGGAGCTGTTTTTT.

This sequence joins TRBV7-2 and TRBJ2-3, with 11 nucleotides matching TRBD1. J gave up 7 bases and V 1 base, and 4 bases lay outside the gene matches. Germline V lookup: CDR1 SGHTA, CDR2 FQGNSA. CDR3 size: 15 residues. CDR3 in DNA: TGTGCCAGCAGCTTAGAAGGACAGGGGGCTTATACGCAGTATTTT. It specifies CASSLEGQGAYTQYF.

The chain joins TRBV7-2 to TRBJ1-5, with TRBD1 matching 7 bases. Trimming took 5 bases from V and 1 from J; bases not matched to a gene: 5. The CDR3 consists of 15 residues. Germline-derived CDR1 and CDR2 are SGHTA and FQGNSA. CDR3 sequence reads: CASSLSRGSNQPQHF. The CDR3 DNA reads TGTGCCAGCAGCCTTAGCAGGGGGAGCAATCAGCCCCAGCATTTT.

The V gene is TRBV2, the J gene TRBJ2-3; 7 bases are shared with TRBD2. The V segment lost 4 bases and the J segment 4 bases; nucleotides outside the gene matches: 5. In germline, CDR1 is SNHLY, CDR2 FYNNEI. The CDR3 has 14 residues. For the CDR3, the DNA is TGTGCCAGCAGTGGGGGGGGAGGCTCAGATACGCAGTATTTT. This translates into CASSGGGGSDTQYF.

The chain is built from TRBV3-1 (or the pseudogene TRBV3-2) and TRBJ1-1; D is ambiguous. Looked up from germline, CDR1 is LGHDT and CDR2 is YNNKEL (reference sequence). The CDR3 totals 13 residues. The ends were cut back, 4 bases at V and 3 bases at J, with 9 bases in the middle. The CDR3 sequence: CASSLLRDTEAFF. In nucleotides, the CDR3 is TGTGCCAGCAGCCTCCTGAGGGACACTGAAGCTTTCTTT.